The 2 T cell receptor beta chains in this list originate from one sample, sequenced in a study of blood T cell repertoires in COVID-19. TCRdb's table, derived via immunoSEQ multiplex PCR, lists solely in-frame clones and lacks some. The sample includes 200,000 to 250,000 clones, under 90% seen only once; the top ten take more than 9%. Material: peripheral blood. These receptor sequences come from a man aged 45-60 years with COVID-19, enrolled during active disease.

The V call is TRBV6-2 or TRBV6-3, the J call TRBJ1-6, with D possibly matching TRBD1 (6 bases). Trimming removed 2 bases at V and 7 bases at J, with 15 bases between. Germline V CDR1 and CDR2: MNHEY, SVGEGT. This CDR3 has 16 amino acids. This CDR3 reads CASSYPAGAVNSPLHF. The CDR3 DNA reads TGTGCCAGCAGTTACCCGGCAGGGGCGGTGAATTCACCCCTCCACTTT.

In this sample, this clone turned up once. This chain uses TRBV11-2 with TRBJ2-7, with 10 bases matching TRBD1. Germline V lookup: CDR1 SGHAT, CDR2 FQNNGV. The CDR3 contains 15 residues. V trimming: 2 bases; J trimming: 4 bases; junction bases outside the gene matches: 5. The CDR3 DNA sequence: TGTGCCAGCAGCTTATCTCCGGGACAGGGGTACGAGCAGTACTTC. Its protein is CASSLSPGQGYEQYF.